This T cell receptor (beta chain) was recovered during a study of blood T cell repertoires in COVID-19. Only in-frame clones appear in the TCRdb table, and some are missing; sequencing was by immunoSEQ multiplex PCR. The sample lists 300,000 to 350,000 clones; about 90% were seen once. V lost 8 bases to trimming and J lost 1 base, with 15 bases between them. Germline loops: CDR1 LGHDT, CDR2 YNNKEL (reference sequence). The CDR3 runs 15 residues. Participants reported their clinical history, and cohort assignment relied on those reports. The chain uses TRBV3-1 (or the pseudogene TRBV3-2) and TRBJ2-1, with D possibly TRBD2 on 6 matching bases. The clonotype comes from a woman under 40 who had been exposed to COVID-19. Sample: PBMCs or T cells enriched from blood (not recorded which). The DNA of the CDR3 is TGTGCCAGCGCCTACTTCGGGGGATCCTACAATGAGCAGTTCTTC. As protein: CASAYFGGSYNEQFF.